This T cell receptor (beta chain) was sequenced during a study of metastatic and nonmetastatic thyroid tumors (dated by TCRdb to about 2020). In terms of the full investigation: For patients with malignant and with benign thyroid disease, the researchers compared repertoires between peripheral blood samples and tumor or nodule tissue samples. Study-wide findings and limitations: In both blood and tumor samples, TCR beta diversity was reported to be significantly higher in malignant tumors than in benign nodules.

Spanning cysteine to phenylalanine, the CDR3 consists of 17 amino acids. Here the CDR3 DNA is all that survives: 51 bases in frame from base 1. The germline V gene (reference sequence) provides CDR1 LNHNV and CDR2 YYDKDF. Germline trimming: 0 bases from V, 5 bases from J; junction bases outside gene matches: 13. Library preparation used PCR. Data came from an Illumina HiSeq 4000. High-throughput sequencing was used to profile the TCR beta-chain CDR3 region of each patient. From the authors' description of their analysis: CDR3 differences across clinicopathological groups were used to build a classifier for discriminating distant-metastatic papillary thyroid cancer patients. The Shannon index was used to assess repertoire diversity, and the Morisita-Horn index was used to assess tumor-blood repertoire similarity. TCRdb ran its own pipeline on the public reads, namely fastp trimming at Q25 and MiXCR clone calling, and kept in-frame beta chains. TCRdb, not the original authors, processed these V and J calls. Recorded for this sample are around 23,000 clones; about 20% of them occurred a single time. The ten largest clones add up to more than 25% of the sample.

This clone was detected ten times or more. The antigen it binds to is not known. No quality values exist for individual bases; no much larger clone is one base distant. Before undergoing thyroid surgery, none of the patients had been given any kind of treatment. Using T-cell receptor beta sequencing, the study looked back at clinical samples from patients collected from about 2011 to 2018. The sequence was collected from a male donor with papillary thyroid cancer or a benign thyroid nodule (not recorded which). Some clones in this sample may be carry-over from other donors' samples. In this chain, TRBV15 is recombined with TRBJ2-7; 7 of the junction bases match TRBD2. Sequenced: blood. The DNA sequence is as follows: TGTGCCACCAGCAGAGATCGGGGACTGGCGGGGGTAGACGAGCAGTACTTC. This gives the protein CATSRDRGLAGVDEQYF.